The present entry profiles one TCR beta chain with its context. Method: immunoSEQ multiplex PCR; TCRdb's copy keeps in-frame clones and lacks some. This sample has roughly 140,000 clones, with 85% to 95% found just once. The sample is drawn from a study of control samples from healthy donors and cancer patients. Germline CDR1 SGHNT, CDR2 YYREEE (reference sequence). This CDR3 is built from 13 residues. Trimming removed 4 bases from V and 12 bases from J, with 17 bases in between. The sequence was collected from a man aged 50 or older in good health. The rearrangement joins TRBV5-4 to TRBJ2-4, with D possibly TRBD2 on 6 matching bases. The sequenced sample was blood. CDR3 amino acids: CASSKWTTTAQYF. For the CDR3, the DNA is TGTGCCAGCAGCAAATGGACTACCACGGCTCAGTACTTC.